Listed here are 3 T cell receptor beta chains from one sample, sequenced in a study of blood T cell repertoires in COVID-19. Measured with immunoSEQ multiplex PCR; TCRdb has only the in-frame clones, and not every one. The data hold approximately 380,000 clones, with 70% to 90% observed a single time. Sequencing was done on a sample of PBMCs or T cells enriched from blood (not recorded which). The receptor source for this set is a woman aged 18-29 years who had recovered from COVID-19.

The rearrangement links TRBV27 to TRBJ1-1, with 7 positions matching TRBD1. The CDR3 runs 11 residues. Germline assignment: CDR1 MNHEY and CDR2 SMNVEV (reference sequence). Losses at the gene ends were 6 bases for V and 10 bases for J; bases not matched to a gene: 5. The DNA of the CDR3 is TGTGCCAGCAGGTCCGGGACAGTAGCTTTCTTT. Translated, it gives CASRSGTVAFF.

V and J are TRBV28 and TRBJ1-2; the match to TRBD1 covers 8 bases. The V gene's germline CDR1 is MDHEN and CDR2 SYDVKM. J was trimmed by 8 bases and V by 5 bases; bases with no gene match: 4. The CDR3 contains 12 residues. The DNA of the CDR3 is TGTGCCAGCAGTCAGGGGGCGCTCGGCTACACCTTC. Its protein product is CASSQGALGYTF.

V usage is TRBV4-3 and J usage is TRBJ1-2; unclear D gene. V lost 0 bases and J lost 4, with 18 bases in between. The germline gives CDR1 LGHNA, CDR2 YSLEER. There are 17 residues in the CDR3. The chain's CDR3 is CASSQDRSYGSFYGYTF. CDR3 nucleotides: TGCGCCAGCAGCCAAGATCGGTCATACGGGAGCTTCTATGGCTACACCTTC.